This T cell receptor beta chain was obtained from a study of long-term antiretroviral therapy in people with HIV. Sequencing used immunoSEQ v3.0 at survey level. Repertoires were generated with immunoSEQ multiplex PCR, while TCRdb's copy carries only in-frame clones and drops some. Among tens of thousands of clones listed, around 86% were seen once. Participants who had HIV were, without exception, treated in the United States. Germline V lookup: CDR1 MGHDK, CDR2 SYGVNS. The CDR3 is made up of 12 amino acids. The V gene lost 3 bases and the J gene lost 6 bases, with 9 bases spanning the gap. Sequencing was performed on unsorted PBMCs, taken 1 year after starting antiretroviral therapy. The V gene is TRBV25-1, the J gene TRBJ2-7; D remains ambiguous. This clonotype was obtained from a man aged 18 to 30 with HIV. In DNA form, the CDR3 reads TGTGCCAGCAGTGACAGATCGCGCGAGCAGTACTTC. It codes for CASSDRSREQYF.